This T cell receptor (beta chain) was recorded in a study of shared clonotypes between healthy human individuals. The V end lost 3 bases, the J end lost 8 bases, and 7 bases lay between the germline ends. From germline, CDR1 is SEHNR and CDR2 FQNEAQ (reference sequence). The CDR3 consists of 12 residues. The table lists this clone with a count of one. Its antigen remains unknown. Different DNA sequences within this sample yield the same CDR3. The method was immunoSEQ multiplex PCR; TCRdb's version includes in-frame clones alone and lacks a portion of them. The table records approximately 600,000 clones, 85% to 95% of them present only once. Study-level points and caveats: It was observed that roughly 5.1% of naive CD4 clonotypes were shared across a handful of donors.

Only CD45RO-negative cells positively selected for CCR7 counted as naive CD8 cells, so terminally differentiated effector memory CD45RA+ cells were excluded. This TCR came from a woman younger than 45 in good health. Sequenced input: naive CD8+ T cells sorted from blood. V gene TRBV7-9 combines with J gene TRBJ2-2, with D hard to call. The CDR3 spells CASSLGSGELFF. The DNA for the CDR3 is TGTGCCAGCAGCTTGGGGTCGGGGGAGCTGTTTTTT.